A single sample is the source of the 25 T cell receptor beta chains below, sequenced in a study of chemoradiotherapy in HPV16-positive cancers. The data were produced by immunoSEQ multiplex PCR, yet TCRdb's version contains in-frame clones alone and is incomplete. The data show more than 1,500 clones, with around 90% seen just once and 6.5% to 8% held by the top ten. Sample: tumor tissue, taken from a patient who underwent chemoradiotherapy. The receptors shown here come from a human donor with HPV-associated anogenital cancer.

The chain uses TRBV7-9 and TRBJ1-2; TRBD1 might be the D (5 bases). CDR3 length: 14 residues. The V end was cut by 5 bases, the J end by 13 bases, with 23 bases between. Germline CDR1 reads SEHNR; CDR2 reads FQNEAQ (reference sequence). CDR3 protein: CASSIGWGPKVGTF. The DNA for the CDR3 is TGTGCCAGCAGCATTGGGTGGGGACCCAAGGTTGGCACCTTC.

V usage is TRBV19 and J usage is TRBJ1-2; 7 positions agree with TRBD1. Germline CDR1 LNHDA, CDR2 SQIVND (reference sequence). V lost 3 bases, J lost 4 bases, and 8 bases stayed unmatched. This CDR3 has 15 amino acids. Written as DNA, the CDR3 is TGTGCCAGTAGTATTTGGAGGGACAGACGCTATGGCTACACCTTC. This codes for CASSIWRDRRYGYTF.

The chain carries TRBV10-3 and TRBJ2-7; D gene ambiguous. The CDR3 runs 12 residues. Germline-derived CDR1 and CDR2 are ENHRY and SYGVKD. The V gene lost 3 bases and the J gene lost 7 bases, with 10 bases spanning the gap. CDR3 region: CAISDPNVEQYF. CDR3 in DNA: TGTGCCATCAGTGACCCGAACGTTGAGCAGTACTTC.

The chain joins TRBV30 to TRBJ1-2; possible D gene TRBD1, 5 bases. Per germline, CDR1 GTSNPN and CDR2 SVGIG (reference sequence). The CDR3 contains 11 residues. The V end was cut by 8 bases, the J end by 3 bases, with 10 bases between. CDR3 sequence (DNA): TGTGCCGGGACTGCACACTATGGCTACACCTTC. It encodes CAGTAHYGYTF.

The rearrangement links TRBV5-4 to TRBJ2-1, with 8 bases lining up with TRBD2. The CDR3 spans 14 residues. The V gene end was trimmed by 2 bases and the J gene end by 9 bases; junction bases not matched to a gene: 7. Per germline, CDR1 SGHNT and CDR2 YYREEE (reference sequence). The CDR3 spells CASSFSELAGEQFF. The CDR3 coding sequence is TGTGCCAGCAGCTTCAGCGAGCTAGCGGGTGAGCAGTTCTTC.

This chain connects TRBV7-2 to TRBJ1-4; D is ambiguous. The CDR3 is 13 amino acids. Trimming left V 3 bases short and J 7 bases short, with 9 bases between. From germline, CDR1 is SGHTA and CDR2 FQGNSA. The chain's CDR3 is CASSFSTGEKLFF. The CDR3 DNA follows: TGTGCCAGCAGCTTTTCGACCGGTGAAAAACTGTTTTTT.

The genes are TRBV4-1 and TRBJ2-1; 16 positions agree with TRBD2. The CDR3 runs to 19 residues. Germline values: CDR1 MGHRA, CDR2 YSYEKL. The J segment lost 4 bases and the V segment lost 3 bases, leaving 9 bases of the junction unmatched. CDR3: CASSHPGLAGGPLYNEQFF. The CDR3 coding sequence is TGCGCCAGCAGCCACCCGGGACTAGCGGGGGGGCCACTTTACAATGAGCAGTTCTTC.

The rearrangement joins TRBV30 to TRBJ1-6; TRBD1 matches at 7 bases. Germline CDR1 GTSNPN, CDR2 SVGIG (reference sequence). Trimming cost V 0 bases and J 19 bases; bases outside gene matches: 12. This CDR3 has 13 amino acids. The CDR3 spells CAWSVFGRGLRHF. The CDR3 DNA is TGTGCCTGGAGTGTCTTTGGCAGGGGGTTGCGGCACTTT.

The gene calls are TRBV27 and TRBJ1-2, with no clear D. CDR3 length: 13 residues. From germline, CDR1 is MNHEY and CDR2 SMNVEV (reference sequence). V lost 4 bases and J 6 bases, leaving 12 bases between the germline ends. The CDR3 loop reads CASSSILGDGYTF. In DNA form, the CDR3 reads TGTGCCAGCAGTTCCATACTCGGGGATGGCTACACCTTC.

As to this clone: The junction departs from germline at one end; a sequencing error may be responsible. The V gene is TRBV5-6, the J gene TRBJ1-4; D might be TRBD1 (6 bases). Germline CDR1 SGHDT, CDR2 YYEEEE. The CDR3 covers 16 residues. The CDR3 nucleotides are TGTGCCAGCACCTTGGGGGGGCTGGAGACTAATGAAAAACTGTTTTTT. It codes for CASTLGGLETNEKLFF.

The chain employs TRBV21-1 and TRBJ1-2; the table gives TRBD1 as D, unverified against the DNA. TRBV21-1 is a documented pseudogene. The CDR3 extends over 16 amino acids. This chain's CDR3 is CASSKKRDRGESGYTF. The CDR3 nucleotides are TGTGCCAGCAGCAAAAAAAGGGACAGGGGAGAAAGTGGCTACACCTTC.

This clone appeared a few times. The rearrangement links TRBV5-4 to TRBJ1-4; TRBD1 might be the D (6 bases). The V end lost 4 bases, the J end lost 2 bases, and 9 bases lay between the germline ends. Germline CDR1 SGHNT, CDR2 YYREEE (reference sequence). The CDR3 extends over 14 amino acids. This CDR3 reads CASSKQGTNEKLFF. DNA of the CDR3: TGTGCCAGCAGCAAACAGGGTACTAATGAAAAACTGTTTTTT.

This clone was counted once. The chain recombines TRBV1 with TRBJ2-3; TRBD1 is taken as the D call from the table, unchecked against the DNA. TRBV1 is an annotated pseudogene. The CDR3 sequence is 14 residues long. Here the CDR3 reads CTSSLGQGADTQYF. The CDR3 nucleotides read TGCACCAGCAGCCTAGGACAGGGGGCAGATACGCAGTATTTT.

This clone has only one observation. This chain connects TRBV29-1 to TRBJ1-2; possible D gene TRBD1, 5 bases. Germline lookup yields CDR1 SQVTM and CDR2 ANQGSEA. The V end lost 6 bases, the J end lost 4 bases, and 9 bases lay between the germline ends. The CDR3 consists of 11 residues. CDR3 region: CSVRGPYGYTF. The CDR3 bases are TGCAGCGTCCGGGGACCCTATGGCTACACCTTC.

This clone appeared a few times. J is TRBJ1-1 and V is TRBV4-1, with TRBD1 as a possible D gene (5 bases). The germline V gene encodes CDR1 MGHRA and CDR2 YSYEKL. V gave up 6 bases and J gave up 7 bases, with 30 bases separating them. CDR3 length: 18 residues. CDR3 region: CASRHLLGGGRWGNEAFF. The CDR3 DNA follows: TGCGCCAGCAGGCATCTATTGGGTGGTGGTCGGTGGGGGAATGAAGCTTTCTTT.

V usage is TRBV27 and J usage is TRBJ1-4; weak D call: TRBD1 (5 bases). The CDR3 is 14 residues long. Germline assignment: CDR1 MNHEY and CDR2 SMNVEV (reference sequence). V was clipped by 6 bases and J by 2 bases, with 10 bases between them. The DNA for the CDR3 is TGTGCCAGCAGCTTGCAGGGTACTAATGAAAAACTGTTTTTT. This codes for CASSLQGTNEKLFF.

The genes are TRBV18 and TRBJ1-3, with D possibly being TRBD1 (5 bases). The V end lost 1 base, the J end lost 2 bases, and 15 bases lay between the germline ends. The germline V gene has CDR1 KGHSH and CDR2 LQKENI. The CDR3 sequence is 17 residues long. The CDR3 is CASSPLGTVEAGNTIYF. The CDR3 nucleotides read TGTGCCAGCTCACCACTCGGGACTGTCGAAGCTGGAAACACCATATATTTT.

The chain uses TRBV5-1 and TRBJ1-1; possibly TRBD1 for D (5 bases). This CDR3 has 12 residues. The germline V and J ends were trimmed by 4 bases and 8 bases, with 12 bases remaining between them. Looked up from germline, CDR1 is SGHRS and CDR2 is YFSETQ. DNA for the CDR3: TGCGCCAGCAGCACCTCTACAGGAGAAGCTTTCTTT. Its protein product is CASSTSTGEAFF.

The V call is TRBV5-4, the J call TRBJ2-5; 13 positions agree with TRBD2. Germline V gives CDR1 SGHNT, CDR2 YYREEE (reference sequence). Trimming removed 0 bases from V and 7 bases from J; junction bases left unmatched: 6. The CDR3 sequence is 16 residues long. The chain's CDR3 is CASSLGGTSGVVTQYF. CDR3 bases: TGTGCCAGCAGCTTGGGTGGGACTAGCGGGGTTGTGACCCAGTACTTC. Complete variable domain (other parts from reference TRBV5-4 and TRBJ2-5): ETGVTQSPTHLIKTRGQQVTLRCSSQSGHNTVSWYQQALGQGPQFIFQYYREEENGRGNFPPRFSGLQFPNYSSELNVNALELDDSALYLCASSLGGTSGVVTQYFGPGTRLLVL.

The chain carries TRBV29-1 and TRBJ2-7, with TRBD1 as a possible D gene (6 bases). Germline V gene lookup returns CDR1 SQVTM and CDR2 ANQGSEA. The CDR3 covers 11 residues. The V and J ends lost 8 bases and 7 bases respectively, with 15 bases between them. CDR3 DNA: TGCAGCTTTAAGGACAGAGCTGAGCAGTACTTC. It encodes CSFKDRAEQYF.

The genes are TRBV28 and TRBJ2-7, with unresolved D. The ends were cut back, 7 bases at V and 2 bases at J, with 9 bases in the middle. CDR1 is MDHEN, CDR2 SYDVKM, per germline. The CDR3 runs 12 residues. CDR3 region: CASTNNPYEQYF. The CDR3 DNA follows: TGTGCCAGCACTAATAATCCCTACGAGCAGTACTTC.

The chain carries TRBV2 and TRBJ2-5; TRBD1 is a possible D gene (6 bases). Germline-derived CDR1 and CDR2 are SNHLY and FYNNEI. The CDR3 totals 17 residues. V shed 6 bases and J shed 1 base, with 21 bases lying between them. In DNA form, the CDR3 reads TGTGCCAGCAGGCCCATCTTCCGGGACACTCCCCAAGAGACCCAGTACTTC. Its translation: CASRPIFRDTPQETQYF.

The V gene is TRBV10-2, the J gene TRBJ1-5; no clear D. CDR1 and CDR2 from the germline V gene are WSHSY and SAAADI. The V and J ends lost 8 bases and 5 bases respectively, with 22 bases between them. The CDR3 has 16 residues. The CDR3 here is CASGEPGNSGHQPQHF. The CDR3 bases are TGCGCCAGCGGAGAACCCGGGAACTCTGGTCATCAGCCCCAGCATTTT.

In this sample, this clone turned up once. CDR3 protein: CASRPGQGYGEAFF. CDR3 nucleotide sequence: TGTGCCAGCAGGCCCGGACAGGGCTACGGTGAAGCTTTCTTT. V is TRBV27 and J is TRBJ1-1, with 8 bases that match TRBD1. The trim removed 6 bases at V and 7 bases at J, leaving 10 bases unmatched. The CDR3 length is 14 residues. The germline CDR1 and CDR2 sequences are MNHEY and SMNVEV (reference sequence).

This chain uses TRBV30 with TRBJ1-6; D is unresolved. The V end was cut by 2 bases, the J end by 10 bases, with 15 bases between. Per the germline V gene, CDR1 is GTSNPN and CDR2 is SVGIG (reference sequence). The CDR3 is made up of 14 amino acids. The DNA for the CDR3 is TGTGCCTGGAGTTATGGCGGCAGATCCTCACCCCTCCACTTT. Amino acid sequence: CAWSYGGRSSPLHF.